The clone carrying this T cell receptor beta chain was counted once. In the original processing: Counts of nucleated cells, estimated from reference gene primer amplification, were obtained. Measured with immunoSEQ multiplex PCR; TCRdb has only the in-frame clones, and not every one. Clone size and the V and J calls come from that table; the DNA yielded D and trimming. The sample includes about 140,000 clones, 70% to 90% seen only once; the top ten take 1.5%. Germline values: CDR1 LGHDT, CDR2 YNNKEL (reference sequence). The CDR3 sequence is 15 residues long. V lost 2 bases, J lost 8 bases, and 4 bases stayed unmatched. This entry comes from a study of blood T cell repertoires in COVID-19. Study context: Spain, Italy and the United States supplied samples that represented acute and convalescent COVID-19. PBMCs, B-cell-depleted T cells, or T cells were the source of the cDNA or gDNA that made up the material.

This sequence was found in a woman aged 55-70 years with acute or convalescent COVID-19. Sequenced: peripheral blood. The rearrangement joins TRBV3-1 (or the pseudogene TRBV3-2) to TRBJ1-6; 9 nucleotides match TRBD1. For the CDR3, the DNA is TGTGCCAGCAGCCAACGGGACAGGGATTATTCACCCCTCCACTTT. It codes for CASSQRDRDYSPLHF.